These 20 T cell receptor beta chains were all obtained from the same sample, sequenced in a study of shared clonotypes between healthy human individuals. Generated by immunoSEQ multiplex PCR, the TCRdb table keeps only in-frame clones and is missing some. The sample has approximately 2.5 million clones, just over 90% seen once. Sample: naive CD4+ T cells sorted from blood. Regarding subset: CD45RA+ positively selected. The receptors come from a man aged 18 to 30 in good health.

The CDR3 protein is CASSGGTSNQPQHF. The CDR3 DNA is TGTGCCAGCAGTGGCGGGACAAGCAATCAGCCCCAGCATTTT. This rearrangement joins TRBV6-1 to TRBJ1-5; a possible D gene is TRBD1 (6 bases). The length of the CDR3 is 14 residues. Germline V gene data show CDR1 as MNHNS and CDR2 as SASEGT. V lost 4 bases and J lost 1, with 8 bases in between.

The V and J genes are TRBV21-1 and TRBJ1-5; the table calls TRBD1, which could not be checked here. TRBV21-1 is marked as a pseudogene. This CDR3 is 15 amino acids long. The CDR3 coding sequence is TGTGCCAGCATCAACAGGGTACTATCCAATCAGCCCCAGCATTTT. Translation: CASINRVLSNQPQHF.

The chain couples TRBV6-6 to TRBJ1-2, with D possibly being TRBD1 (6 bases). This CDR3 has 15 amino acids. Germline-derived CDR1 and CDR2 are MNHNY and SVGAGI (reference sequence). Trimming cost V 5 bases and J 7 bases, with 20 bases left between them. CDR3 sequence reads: CASSISWLTGLGYTF. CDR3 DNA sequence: TGTGCCAGCAGTATTTCCTGGTTGACAGGACTTGGCTACACCTTC.

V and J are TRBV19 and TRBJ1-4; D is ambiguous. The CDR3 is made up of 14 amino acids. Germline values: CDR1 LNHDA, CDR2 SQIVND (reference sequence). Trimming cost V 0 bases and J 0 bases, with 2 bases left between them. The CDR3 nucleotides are TGTGCCAGTAGTATAGAAGCAACTAATGAAAAACTGTTTTTT. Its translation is CASSIEATNEKLFF.

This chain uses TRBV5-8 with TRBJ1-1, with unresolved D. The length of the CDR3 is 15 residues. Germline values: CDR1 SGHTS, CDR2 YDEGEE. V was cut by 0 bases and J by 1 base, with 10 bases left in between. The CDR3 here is CASSLGRSRNTEAFF. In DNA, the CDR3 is TGTGCCAGCAGCTTGGGACGGAGCCGGAACACTGAAGCTTTCTTT.

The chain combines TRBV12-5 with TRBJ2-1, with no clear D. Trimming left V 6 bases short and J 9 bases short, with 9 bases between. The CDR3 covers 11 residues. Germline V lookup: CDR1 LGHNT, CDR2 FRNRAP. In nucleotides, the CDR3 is TGTGCTAGTGGCCGGGCATTTGAGCAGTTCTTC. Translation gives CASGRAFEQFF.

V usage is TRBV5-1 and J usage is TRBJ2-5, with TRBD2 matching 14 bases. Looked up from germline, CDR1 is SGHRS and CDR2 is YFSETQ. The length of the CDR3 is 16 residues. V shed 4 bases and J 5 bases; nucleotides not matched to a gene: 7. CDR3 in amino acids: CASSPRLAGGHETQYF. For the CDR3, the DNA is TGCGCCAGCAGCCCAAGACTAGCGGGAGGGCACGAGACCCAGTACTTC.

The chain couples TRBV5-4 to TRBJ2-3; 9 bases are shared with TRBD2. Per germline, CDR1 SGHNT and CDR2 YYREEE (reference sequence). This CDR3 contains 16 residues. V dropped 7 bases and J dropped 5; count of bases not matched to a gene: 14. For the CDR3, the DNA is TGTGCCAGCTACAATTGGGCGGGGGGGCGCGGAGATACGCAGTATTTT. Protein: CASYNWAGGRGDTQYF.

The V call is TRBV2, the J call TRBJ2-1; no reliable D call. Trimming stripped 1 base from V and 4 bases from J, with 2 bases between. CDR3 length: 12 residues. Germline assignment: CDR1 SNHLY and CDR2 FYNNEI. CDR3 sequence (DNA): TGTGCCAGCAGTGAAGAATACAATGAGCAGTTCTTC. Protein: CASSEEYNEQFF.

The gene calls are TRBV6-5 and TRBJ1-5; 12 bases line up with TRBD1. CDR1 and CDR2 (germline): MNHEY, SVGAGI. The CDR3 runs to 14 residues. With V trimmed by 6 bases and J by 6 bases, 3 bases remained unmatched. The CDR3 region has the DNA TGTGCCAGCAGAAAGGGACAGGGGGCTCAGCCCCAGCATTTT. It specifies CASRKGQGAQPQHF.

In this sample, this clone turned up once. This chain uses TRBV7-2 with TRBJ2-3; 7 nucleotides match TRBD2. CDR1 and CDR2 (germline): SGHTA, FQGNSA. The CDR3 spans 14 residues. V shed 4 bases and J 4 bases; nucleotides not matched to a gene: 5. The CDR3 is CASSSSGGADTQYF. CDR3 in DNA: TGTGCCAGCAGCTCGTCTGGGGGGGCAGATACGCAGTATTTT.

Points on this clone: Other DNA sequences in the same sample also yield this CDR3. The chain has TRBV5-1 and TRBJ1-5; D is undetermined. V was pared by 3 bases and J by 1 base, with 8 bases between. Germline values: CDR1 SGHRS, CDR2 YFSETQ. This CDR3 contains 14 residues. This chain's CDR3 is CASSSDPSNQPQHF. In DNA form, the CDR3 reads TGCGCCAGCAGCTCGGACCCAAGCAATCAGCCCCAGCATTTT. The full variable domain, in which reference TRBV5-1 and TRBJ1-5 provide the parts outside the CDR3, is KAGVTQTPRYLIKTRGQQVTLSCSPISGHRSVSWYQQTPGQGLQFLFEYFSETQRNKGNFPGRFSGRQFSNSRSEMNVSTLELGDSALYLCASSSDPSNQPQHFGDGTRLSIL.

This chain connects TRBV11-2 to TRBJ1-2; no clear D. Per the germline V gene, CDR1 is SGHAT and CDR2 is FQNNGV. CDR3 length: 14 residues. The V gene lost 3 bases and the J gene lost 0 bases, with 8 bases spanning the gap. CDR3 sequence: CASSLAQANYGYTF. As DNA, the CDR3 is TGTGCCAGCAGCTTGGCACAAGCTAACTATGGCTACACCTTC.

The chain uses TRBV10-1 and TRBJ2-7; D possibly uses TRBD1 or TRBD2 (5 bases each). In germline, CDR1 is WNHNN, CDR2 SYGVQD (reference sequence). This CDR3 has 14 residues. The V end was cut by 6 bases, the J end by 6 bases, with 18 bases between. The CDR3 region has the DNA TGCGCCAGCAGCGGTGGGACCTCCCGGGCCGAGCAGTACTTC. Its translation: CASSGGTSRAEQYF.

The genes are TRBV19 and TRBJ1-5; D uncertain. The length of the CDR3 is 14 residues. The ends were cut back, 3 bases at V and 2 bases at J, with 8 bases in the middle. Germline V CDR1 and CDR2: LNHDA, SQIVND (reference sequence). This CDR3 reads CASSMVTGNQPQHF. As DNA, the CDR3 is TGTGCCAGTAGTATGGTTACCGGCAATCAGCCCCAGCATTTT.

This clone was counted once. The CDR3 DNA reads TGTGCCATCAGTGGACAAGATTCTCCTAATGAAAAACTGTTTTTT. Residues: CAISGQDSPNEKLFF. The chain employs TRBV10-3 and TRBJ1-4, with unresolved D. Per germline, CDR1 ENHRY and CDR2 SYGVKD. This CDR3 region has 15 residues. V gave up 4 bases and J gave up 3 bases, with 12 bases separating them.

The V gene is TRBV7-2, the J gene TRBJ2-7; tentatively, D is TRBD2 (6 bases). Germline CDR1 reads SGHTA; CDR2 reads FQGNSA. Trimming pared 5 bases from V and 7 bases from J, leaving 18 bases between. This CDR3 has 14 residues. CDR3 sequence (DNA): TGTGCCAGCAGCCCCCCTACGGGAGTGGGAGAGCAGTACTTC. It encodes CASSPPTGVGEQYF.

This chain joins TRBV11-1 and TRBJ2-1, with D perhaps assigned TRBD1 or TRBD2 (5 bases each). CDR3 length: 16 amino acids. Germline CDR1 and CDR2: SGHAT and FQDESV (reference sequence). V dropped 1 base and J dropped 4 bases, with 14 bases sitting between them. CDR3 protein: CASSLEKGRSYNEQFF. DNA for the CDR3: TGTGCCAGCAGCTTAGAAAAGGGGAGAAGTTACAATGAGCAGTTCTTC.

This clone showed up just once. The CDR3 here is CAISESQGRKTQYF. DNA for the CDR3: TGTGCCATCAGTGAGTCACAGGGCCGAAAGACCCAGTACTTC. J is TRBJ2-5 and V is TRBV10-3, with a weak D call TRBD1 (6 bases). CDR3 length: 14 residues. Germline loops: CDR1 ENHRY, CDR2 SYGVKD. Trimming took off 0 bases at V and 6 bases at J, with 11 bases between the two ends.

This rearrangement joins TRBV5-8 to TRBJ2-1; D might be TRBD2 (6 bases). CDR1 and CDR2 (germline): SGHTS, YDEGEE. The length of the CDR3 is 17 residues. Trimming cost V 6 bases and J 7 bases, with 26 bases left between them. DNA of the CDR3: TGTGCCAGCACCACAAGAGGACTAAAGCAAACCACGAATGAGCAGTTCTTC. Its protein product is CASTTRGLKQTTNEQFF.